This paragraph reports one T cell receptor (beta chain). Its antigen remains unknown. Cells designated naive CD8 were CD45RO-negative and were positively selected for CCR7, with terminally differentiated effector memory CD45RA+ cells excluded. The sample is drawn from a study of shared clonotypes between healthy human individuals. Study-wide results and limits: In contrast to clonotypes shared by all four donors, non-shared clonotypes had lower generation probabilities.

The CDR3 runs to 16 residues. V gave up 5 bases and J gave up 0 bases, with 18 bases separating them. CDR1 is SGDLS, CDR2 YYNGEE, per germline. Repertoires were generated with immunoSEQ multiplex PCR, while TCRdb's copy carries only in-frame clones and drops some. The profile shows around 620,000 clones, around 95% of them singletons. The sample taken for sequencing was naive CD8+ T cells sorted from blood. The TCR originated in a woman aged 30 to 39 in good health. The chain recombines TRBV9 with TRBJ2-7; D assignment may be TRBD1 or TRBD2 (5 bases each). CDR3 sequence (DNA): TGTGCCAGCAGTTCCCGAGAGGGGCAGAGCTCCTACGAGCAGTACTTC. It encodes CASSSREGQSSYEQYF.